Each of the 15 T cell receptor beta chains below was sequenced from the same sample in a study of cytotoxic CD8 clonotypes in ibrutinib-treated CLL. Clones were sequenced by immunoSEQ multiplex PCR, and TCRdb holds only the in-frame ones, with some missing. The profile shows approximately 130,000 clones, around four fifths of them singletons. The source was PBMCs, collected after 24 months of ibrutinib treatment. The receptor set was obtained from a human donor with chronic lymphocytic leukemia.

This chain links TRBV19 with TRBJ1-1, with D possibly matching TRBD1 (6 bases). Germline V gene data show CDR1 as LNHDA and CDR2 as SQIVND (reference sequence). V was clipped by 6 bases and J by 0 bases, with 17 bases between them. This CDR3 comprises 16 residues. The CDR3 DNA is TGTGCCAGTAGATTGGACAGTTGGAGCATGAACACTGAAGCTTTCTTT. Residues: CASRLDSWSMNTEAFF. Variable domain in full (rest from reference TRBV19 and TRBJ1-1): DGGITQSPKYLFRKEGQNVTLSCEQNLNHDAMYWYRQDPGQGLRLIYYSQIVNDFQKGDIAEGYSVSREKKESFPLTVTSAQKNPTAFYLCASRLDSWSMNTEAFFGQGTRLTVV.

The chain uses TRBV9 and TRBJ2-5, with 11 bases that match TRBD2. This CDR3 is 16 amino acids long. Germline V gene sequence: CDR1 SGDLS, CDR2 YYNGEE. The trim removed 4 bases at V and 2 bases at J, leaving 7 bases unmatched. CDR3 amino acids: CASSLSGLAAQETQYF. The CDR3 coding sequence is TGTGCCAGCAGCCTCTCGGGACTAGCGGCTCAAGAGACCCAGTACTTC. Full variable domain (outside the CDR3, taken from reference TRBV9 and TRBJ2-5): DSGVTQTPKHLITATGQRVTLRCSPRSGDLSVYWYQQSLDQGLQFLIQYYNGEERAKGNILERFSAQQFPDLHSELNLSSLELGDSALYFCASSLSGLAAQETQYFGPGTRLLVL.

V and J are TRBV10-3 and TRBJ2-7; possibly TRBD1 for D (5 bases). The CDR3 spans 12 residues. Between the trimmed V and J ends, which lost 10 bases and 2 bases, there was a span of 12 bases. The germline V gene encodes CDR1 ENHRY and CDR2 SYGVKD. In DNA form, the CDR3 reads TGTGCCAGTTTGACAGTACCCTACGAGCAGTACTTC. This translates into CASLTVPYEQYF.

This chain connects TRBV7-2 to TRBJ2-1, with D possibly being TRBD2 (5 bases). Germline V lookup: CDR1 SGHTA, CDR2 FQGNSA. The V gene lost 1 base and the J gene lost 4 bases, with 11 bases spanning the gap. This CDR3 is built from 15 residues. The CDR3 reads CASSLVQRSYNEQFF. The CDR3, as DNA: TGTGCCAGCAGCTTAGTCCAGCGGAGTTACAATGAGCAGTTCTTC.

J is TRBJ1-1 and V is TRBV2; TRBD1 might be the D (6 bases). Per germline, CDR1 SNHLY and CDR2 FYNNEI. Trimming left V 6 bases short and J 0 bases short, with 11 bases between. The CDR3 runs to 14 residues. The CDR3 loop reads CASRDRSMNTEAFF. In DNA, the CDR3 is TGTGCCAGCAGGGACAGATCAATGAACACTGAAGCTTTCTTT.

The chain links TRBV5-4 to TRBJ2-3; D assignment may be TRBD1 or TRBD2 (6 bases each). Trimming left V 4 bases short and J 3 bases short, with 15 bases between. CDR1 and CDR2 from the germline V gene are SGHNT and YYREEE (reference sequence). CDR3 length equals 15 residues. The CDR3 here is CASSGQRGATDTQYF. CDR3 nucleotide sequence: TGTGCCAGCAGCGGCCAAAGGGGGGCGACAGATACGCAGTATTTT.

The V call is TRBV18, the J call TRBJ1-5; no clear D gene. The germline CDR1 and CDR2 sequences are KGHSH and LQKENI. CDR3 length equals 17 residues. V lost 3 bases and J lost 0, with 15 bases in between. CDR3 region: CASSPTWAPYSNQPQHF. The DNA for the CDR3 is TGTGCCAGCTCACCCACGTGGGCCCCCTATAGCAATCAGCCCCAGCATTTT.

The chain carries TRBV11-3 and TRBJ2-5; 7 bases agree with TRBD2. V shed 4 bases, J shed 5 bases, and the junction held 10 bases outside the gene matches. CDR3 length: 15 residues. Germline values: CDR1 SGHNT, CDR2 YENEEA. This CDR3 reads CASSSRRGSFETQYF. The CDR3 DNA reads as TGTGCCAGCAGCTCACGGCGGGGGTCCTTCGAGACCCAGTACTTC.

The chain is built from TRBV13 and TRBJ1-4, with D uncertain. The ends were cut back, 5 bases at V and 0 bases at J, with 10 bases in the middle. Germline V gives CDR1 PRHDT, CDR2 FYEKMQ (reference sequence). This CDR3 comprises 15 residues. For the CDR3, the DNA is TGTGCCAGCAGCAGGAGGGCAACAACTAATGAAAAACTGTTTTTT. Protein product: CASSRRATTNEKLFF.

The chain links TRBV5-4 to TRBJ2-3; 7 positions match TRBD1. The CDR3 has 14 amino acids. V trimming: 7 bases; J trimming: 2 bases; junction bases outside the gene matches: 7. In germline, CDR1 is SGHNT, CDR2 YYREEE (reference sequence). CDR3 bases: TGTGCCAGCGCACAGGGGATGTCCACAGATACGCAGTATTTT. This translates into CASAQGMSTDTQYF.

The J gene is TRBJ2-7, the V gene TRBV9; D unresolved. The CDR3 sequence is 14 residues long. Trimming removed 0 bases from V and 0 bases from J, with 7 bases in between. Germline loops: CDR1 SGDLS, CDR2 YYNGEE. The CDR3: CASSVVGDSYEQYF. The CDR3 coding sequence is TGTGCCAGCAGCGTAGTTGGGGACTCCTACGAGCAGTACTTC.

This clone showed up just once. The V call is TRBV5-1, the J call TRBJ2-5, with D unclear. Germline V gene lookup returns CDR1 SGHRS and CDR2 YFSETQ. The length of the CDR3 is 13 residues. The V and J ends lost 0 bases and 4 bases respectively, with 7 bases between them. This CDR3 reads CASSLVNRETQYF. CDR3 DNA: TGCGCCAGCAGCTTGGTTAATAGAGAGACCCAGTACTTC.

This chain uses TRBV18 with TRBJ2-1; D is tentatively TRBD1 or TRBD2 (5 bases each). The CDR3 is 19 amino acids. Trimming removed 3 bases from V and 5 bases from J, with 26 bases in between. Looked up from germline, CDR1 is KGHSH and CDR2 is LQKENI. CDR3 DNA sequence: TGTGCCAGCTCACCGCGACCGACTACCGGGCCCCTAGGGGACAATGAGCAGTTCTTC. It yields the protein CASSPRPTTGPLGDNEQFF.

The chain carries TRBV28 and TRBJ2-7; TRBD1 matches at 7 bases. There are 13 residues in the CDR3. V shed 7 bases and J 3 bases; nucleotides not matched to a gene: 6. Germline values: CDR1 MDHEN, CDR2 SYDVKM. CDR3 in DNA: TGTGCCAGCATCCGGACAGGCGACTACGAGCAGTACTTC. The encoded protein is CASIRTGDYEQYF.

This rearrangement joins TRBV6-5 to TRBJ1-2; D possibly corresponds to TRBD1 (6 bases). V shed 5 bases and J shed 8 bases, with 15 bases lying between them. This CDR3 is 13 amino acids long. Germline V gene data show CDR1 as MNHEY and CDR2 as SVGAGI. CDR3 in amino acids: CASSRRDTLGYTF. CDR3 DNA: TGTGCCAGCAGTCGCCGGGACACCCTAGGCTACACCTTC.